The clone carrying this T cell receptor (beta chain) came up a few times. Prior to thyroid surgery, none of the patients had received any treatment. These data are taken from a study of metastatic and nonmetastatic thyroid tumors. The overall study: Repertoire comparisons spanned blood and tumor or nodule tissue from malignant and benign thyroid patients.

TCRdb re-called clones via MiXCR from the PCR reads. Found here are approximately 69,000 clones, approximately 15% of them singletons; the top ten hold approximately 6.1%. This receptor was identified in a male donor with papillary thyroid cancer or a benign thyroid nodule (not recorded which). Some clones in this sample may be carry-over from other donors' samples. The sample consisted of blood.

The CDR3 sequence is CASSIAGGHDTQYF. The CDR3 DNA sequence: TGTGCCAGTAGTATAGCGGGAGGTCATGATACGCAGTATTTT. The chain uses TRBV19 and TRBJ2-3; TRBD2 matches 7 bases. In germline, CDR1 is LNHDA, CDR2 SQIVND (reference sequence). V lost 1 base to trimming and J lost 6 bases; unmatched junction nucleotides: 4. The length of the CDR3 is 14 residues.